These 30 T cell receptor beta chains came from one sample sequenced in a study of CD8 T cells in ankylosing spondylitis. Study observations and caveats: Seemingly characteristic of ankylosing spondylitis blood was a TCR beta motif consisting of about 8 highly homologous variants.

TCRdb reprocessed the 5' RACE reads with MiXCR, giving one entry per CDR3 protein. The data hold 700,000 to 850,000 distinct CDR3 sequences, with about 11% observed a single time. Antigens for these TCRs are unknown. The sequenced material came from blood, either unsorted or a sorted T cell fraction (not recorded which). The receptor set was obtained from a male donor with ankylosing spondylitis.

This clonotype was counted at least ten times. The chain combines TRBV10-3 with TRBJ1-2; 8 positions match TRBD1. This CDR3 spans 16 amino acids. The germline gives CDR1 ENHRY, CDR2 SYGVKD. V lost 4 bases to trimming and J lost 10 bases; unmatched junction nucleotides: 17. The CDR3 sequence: CAISGHDRGSSYYYTF. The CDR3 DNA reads TGTGCCATCAGTGGCCACGACAGGGGCTCATCCTATTACTACACCTTC.

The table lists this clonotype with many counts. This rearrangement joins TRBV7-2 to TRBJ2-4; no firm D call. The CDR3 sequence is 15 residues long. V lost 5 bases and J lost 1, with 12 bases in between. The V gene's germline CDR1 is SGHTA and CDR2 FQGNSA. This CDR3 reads CASSPSILAKNIQYF. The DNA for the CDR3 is TGTGCCAGCAGCCCTTCCATCTTGGCCAAAAACATTCAGTACTTC. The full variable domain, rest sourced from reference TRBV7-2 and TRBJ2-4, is GAGVSQSPSNKVTEKGKDVELRCDPISGHTALYWYRQSLGQGLEFLIYFQGNSAPDKSGLPSDRFSAERTGGSVSTLTIQRTQQEDSAVYLCASSPSILAKNIQYFGAGTRLSVL.

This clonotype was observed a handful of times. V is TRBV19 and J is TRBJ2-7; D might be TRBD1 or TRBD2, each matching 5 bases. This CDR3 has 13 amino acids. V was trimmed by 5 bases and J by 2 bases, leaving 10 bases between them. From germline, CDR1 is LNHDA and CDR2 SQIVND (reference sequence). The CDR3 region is CASSRDGTYEQYF. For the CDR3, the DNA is TGTGCCAGTAGTCGGGACGGAACCTACGAGCAGTACTTC.

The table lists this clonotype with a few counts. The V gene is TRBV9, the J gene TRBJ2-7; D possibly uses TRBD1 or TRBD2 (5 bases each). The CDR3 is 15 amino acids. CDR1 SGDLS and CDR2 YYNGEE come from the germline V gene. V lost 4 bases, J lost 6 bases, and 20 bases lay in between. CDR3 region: CASSQRGASSTEQYF. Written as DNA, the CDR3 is TGTGCCAGCAGCCAGAGAGGGGCTAGTTCGACCGAGCAGTACTTC. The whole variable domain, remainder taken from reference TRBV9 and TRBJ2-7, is DSGVTQTPKHLITATGQRVTLRCSPRSGDLSVYWYQQSLDQGLQFLIQYYNGEERAKGNILERFSAQQFPDLHSELNLSSLELGDSALYFCASSQRGASSTEQYFGPGTRLTVT.

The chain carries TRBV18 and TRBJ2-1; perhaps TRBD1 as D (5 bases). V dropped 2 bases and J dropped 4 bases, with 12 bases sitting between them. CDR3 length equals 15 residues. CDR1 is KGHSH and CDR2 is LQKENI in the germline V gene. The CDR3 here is CASSPVAGHYNEQFF. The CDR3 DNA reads TGTGCCAGCTCACCAGTCGCAGGACATTACAATGAGCAGTTCTTC.

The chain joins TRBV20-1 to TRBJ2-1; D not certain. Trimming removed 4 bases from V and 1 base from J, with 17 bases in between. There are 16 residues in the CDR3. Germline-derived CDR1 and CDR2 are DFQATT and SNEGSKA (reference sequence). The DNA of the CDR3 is TGCAGTGCTACAAACCCGAGCGCTCCATCCTACAATGAGCAGTTCTTC. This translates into CSATNPSAPSYNEQFF.

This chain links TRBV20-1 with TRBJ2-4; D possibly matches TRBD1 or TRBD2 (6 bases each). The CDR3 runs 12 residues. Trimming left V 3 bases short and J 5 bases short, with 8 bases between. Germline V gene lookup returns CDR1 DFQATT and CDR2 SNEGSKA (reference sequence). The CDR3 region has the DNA TGCAGTGCTAGTGGGGGGCAAAACATTCAGTACTTC. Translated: CSASGGQNIQYF.

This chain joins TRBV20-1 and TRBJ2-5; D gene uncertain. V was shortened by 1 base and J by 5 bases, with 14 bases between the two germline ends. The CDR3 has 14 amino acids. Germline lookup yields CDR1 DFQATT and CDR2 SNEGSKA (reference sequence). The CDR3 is CSARGLGRQETQYF. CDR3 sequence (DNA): TGCAGTGCTAGAGGACTCGGTCGCCAGGAGACCCAGTACTTC.

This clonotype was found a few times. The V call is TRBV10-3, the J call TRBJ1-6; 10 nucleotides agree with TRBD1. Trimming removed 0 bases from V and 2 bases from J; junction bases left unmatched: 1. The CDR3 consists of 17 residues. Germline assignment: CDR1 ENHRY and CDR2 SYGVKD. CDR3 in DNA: TGTGCCATCAGTGAGTCGGGACAGGGGACCTATAATTCACCCCTCCACTTT. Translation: CAISESGQGTYNSPLHF.

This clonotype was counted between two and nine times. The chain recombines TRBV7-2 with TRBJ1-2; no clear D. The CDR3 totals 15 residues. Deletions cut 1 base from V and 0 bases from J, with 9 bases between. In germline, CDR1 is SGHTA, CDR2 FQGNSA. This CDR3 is CASSLGEVANYGYTF. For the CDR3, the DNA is TGTGCCAGCAGCTTAGGGGAGGTGGCTAACTATGGCTACACCTTC.

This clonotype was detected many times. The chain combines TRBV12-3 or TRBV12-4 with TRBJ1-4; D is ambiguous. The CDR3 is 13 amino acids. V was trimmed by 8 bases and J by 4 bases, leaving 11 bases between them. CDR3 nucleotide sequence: TGTGCCAGCGGGTGGCAGATTAATGAAAAACTGTTTTTT. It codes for CASGWQINEKLFF.

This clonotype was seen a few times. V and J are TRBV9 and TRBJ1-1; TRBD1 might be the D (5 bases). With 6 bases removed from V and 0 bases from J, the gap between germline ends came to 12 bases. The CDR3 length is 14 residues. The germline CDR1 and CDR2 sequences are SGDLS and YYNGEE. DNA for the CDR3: TGTGCCAGCACCAAAGGGGATATGAACACTGAAGCTTTCTTT. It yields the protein CASTKGDMNTEAFF. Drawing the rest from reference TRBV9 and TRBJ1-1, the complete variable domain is DSGVTQTPKHLITATGQRVTLRCSPRSGDLSVYWYQQSLDQGLQFLIQYYNGEERAKGNILERFSAQQFPDLHSELNLSSLELGDSALYFCASTKGDMNTEAFFGQGTRLTVV.

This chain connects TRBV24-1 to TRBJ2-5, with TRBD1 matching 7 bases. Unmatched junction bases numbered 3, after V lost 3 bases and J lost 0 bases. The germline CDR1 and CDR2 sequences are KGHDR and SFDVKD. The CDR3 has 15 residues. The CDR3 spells CATSDATGYQETQYF. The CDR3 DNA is TGTGCCACCAGTGATGCGACAGGGTACCAAGAGACCCAGTACTTC.

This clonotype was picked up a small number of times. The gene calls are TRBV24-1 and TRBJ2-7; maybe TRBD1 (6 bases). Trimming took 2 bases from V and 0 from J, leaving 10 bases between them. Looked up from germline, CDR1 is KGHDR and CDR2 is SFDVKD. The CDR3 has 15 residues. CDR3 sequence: CATSDSSGHSYEQYF. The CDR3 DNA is TGTGCCACCAGTGATTCTTCGGGACACTCCTACGAGCAGTACTTC.

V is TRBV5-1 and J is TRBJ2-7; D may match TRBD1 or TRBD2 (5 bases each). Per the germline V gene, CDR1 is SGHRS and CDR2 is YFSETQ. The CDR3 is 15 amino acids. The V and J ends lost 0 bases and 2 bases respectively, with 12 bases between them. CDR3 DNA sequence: TGCGCCAGCAGCTTGGCACGGGGACCCACCTACGAGCAGTACTTC. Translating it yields CASSLARGPTYEQYF.

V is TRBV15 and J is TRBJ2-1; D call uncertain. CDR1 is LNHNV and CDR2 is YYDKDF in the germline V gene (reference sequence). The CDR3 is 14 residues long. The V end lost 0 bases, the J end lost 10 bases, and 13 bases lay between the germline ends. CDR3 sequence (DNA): TGTGCCACCAGCAGAGATCTTTACACCGTGGAGCAGTTCTTC. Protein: CATSRDLYTVEQFF.

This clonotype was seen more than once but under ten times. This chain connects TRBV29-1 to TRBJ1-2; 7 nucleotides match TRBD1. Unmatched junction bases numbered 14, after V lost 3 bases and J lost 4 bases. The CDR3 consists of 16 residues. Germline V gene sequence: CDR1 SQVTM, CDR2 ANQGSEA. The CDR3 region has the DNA TGCAGCGTTGACCACTCTACAGGGGCCTCAACCTATGGCTACACCTTC. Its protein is CSVDHSTGASTYGYTF.

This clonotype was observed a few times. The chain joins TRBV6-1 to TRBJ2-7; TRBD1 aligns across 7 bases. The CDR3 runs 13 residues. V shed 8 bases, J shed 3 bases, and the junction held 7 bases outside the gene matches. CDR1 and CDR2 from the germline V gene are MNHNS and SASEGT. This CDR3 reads CASATGVYYEQYF. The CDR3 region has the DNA TGTGCCAGCGCTACAGGGGTCTACTACGAGCAGTACTTC.

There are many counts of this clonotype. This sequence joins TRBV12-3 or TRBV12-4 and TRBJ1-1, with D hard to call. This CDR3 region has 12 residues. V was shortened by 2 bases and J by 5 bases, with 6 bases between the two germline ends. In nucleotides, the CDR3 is TGTGCCAGCAGTTTAAGGGTAACTGAAGCTTTCTTT. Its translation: CASSLRVTEAFF.

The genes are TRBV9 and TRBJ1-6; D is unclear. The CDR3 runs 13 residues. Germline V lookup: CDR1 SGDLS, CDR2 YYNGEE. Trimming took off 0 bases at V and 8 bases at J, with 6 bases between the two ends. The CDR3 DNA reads TGTGCCAGCAGCGTAGGGGCGGATTCACCCCTCCACTTT. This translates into CASSVGADSPLHF. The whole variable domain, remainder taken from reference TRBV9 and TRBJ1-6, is DSGVTQTPKHLITATGQRVTLRCSPRSGDLSVYWYQQSLDQGLQFLIQYYNGEERAKGNILERFSAQQFPDLHSELNLSSLELGDSALYFCASSVGADSPLHFGNGTRLTVT.

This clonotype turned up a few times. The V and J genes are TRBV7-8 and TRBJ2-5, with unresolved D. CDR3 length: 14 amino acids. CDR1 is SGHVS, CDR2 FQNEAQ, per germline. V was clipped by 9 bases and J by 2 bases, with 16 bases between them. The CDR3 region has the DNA TGTGCCAGTTCGTCGAAACGAGTTCAAGAGACCCAGTACTTC. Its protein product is CASSSKRVQETQYF.

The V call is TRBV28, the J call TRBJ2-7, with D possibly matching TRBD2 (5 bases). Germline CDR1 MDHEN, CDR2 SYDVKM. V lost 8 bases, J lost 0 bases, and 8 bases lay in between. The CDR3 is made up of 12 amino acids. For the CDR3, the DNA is TGTGCCAGCGGACTGTTCTCCTACGAGCAGTACTTC. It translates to CASGLFSYEQYF.

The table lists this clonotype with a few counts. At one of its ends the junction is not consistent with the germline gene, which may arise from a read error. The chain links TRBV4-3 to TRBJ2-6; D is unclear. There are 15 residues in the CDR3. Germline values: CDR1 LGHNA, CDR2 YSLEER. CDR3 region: CASSKDPTGANVLTF. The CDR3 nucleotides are TGCGCCAGCAGCAAAGACCCCACTGGGGCCAACGTCCTGACTTTC.

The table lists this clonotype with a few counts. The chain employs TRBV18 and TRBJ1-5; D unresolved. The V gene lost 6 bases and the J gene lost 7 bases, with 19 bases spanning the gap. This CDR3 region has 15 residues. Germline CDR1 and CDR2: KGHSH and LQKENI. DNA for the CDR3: TGTGCCAGCTCGCGGGCGGGCGAAACGGGGCAGCCCCAGCATTTT. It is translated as CASSRAGETGQPQHF. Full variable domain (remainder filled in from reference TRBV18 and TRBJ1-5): NAGVMQNPRHLVRRRGQEARLRCSPMKGHSHVYWYRQLPEEGLKFMVYLQKENIIDESGMPKERFSAEFPKEGPSILRIQQVVRGDSAAYFCASSRAGETGQPQHFGDGTRLSIL.

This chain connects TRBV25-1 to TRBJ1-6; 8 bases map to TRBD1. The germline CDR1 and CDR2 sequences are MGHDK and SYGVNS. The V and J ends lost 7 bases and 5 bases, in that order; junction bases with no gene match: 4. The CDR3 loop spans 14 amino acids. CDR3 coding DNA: TGTGCCAGCATAGGACAGGGAAATAATTCACCCCTCCACTTT. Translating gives CASIGQGNNSPLHF.

The CDR3 bases are TGTGCCAGCAAGATAGCGGGAGGTGGAAATGAGCAGTTCTTC. This translates into CASKIAGGGNEQFF. The chain has TRBV28 and TRBJ2-1, with 10 bases aligning to TRBD2. The CDR3 is made up of 14 amino acids. Germline-derived CDR1 and CDR2 are MDHEN and SYDVKM. With 7 bases clipped from V and 7 bases from J, the junction kept 7 bases outside the gene matches. The variable domain in full, completed from reference TRBV28 and TRBJ2-1, reads DVKVTQSSRYLVKRTGEKVFLECVQDMDHENMFWYRQDPGLGLRLIYFSYDVKMKEKGDIPEGYSVSREKKERFSLILESASTNQTSMYLCASKIAGGGNEQFFGPGTRLTVL.

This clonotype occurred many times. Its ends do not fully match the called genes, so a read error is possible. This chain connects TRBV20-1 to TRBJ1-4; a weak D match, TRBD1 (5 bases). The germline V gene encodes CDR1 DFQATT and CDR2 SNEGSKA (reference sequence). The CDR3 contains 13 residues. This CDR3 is CSARQGTNENLFF. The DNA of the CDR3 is TGCAGTGCTAGACAGGGAACTAATGAAAACCTGTTTTTT.

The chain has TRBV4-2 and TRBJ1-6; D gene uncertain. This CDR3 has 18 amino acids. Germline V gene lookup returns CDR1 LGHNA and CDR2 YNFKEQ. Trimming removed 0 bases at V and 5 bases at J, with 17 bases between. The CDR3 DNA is TGTGCCAGCAGCCAAGAATGGCAAGGGCTTTCGAATAATTCACCCCTCCACTTT. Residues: CASSQEWQGLSNNSPLHF.

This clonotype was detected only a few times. CDR3 region: CSTRASSTDTQYF. In nucleotides, the CDR3 is TGCAGCACCCGGGCCTCAAGCACAGATACGCAGTATTTT. The chain links TRBV29-1 to TRBJ2-3; D not resolved. CDR1 and CDR2 from the germline V gene are SQVTM and ANQGSEA. With 8 bases removed from V and 0 bases from J, the gap between germline ends came to 12 bases. The CDR3 consists of 13 residues.

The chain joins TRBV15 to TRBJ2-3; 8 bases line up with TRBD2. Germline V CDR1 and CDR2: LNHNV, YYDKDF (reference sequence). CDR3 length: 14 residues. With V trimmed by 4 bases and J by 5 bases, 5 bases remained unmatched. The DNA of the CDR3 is TGTGCCACCAGCACCGGGACTAGTGTAGATACGCAGTATTTT. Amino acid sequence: CATSTGTSVDTQYF.